This entry lists 6 T cell receptor beta chains sequenced from one sample in a study of control samples from healthy donors and cancer patients. Sequenced by immunoSEQ multiplex PCR; TCRdb stores in-frame clones only, minus some. The data show approximately 150,000 clones, approximately 91% seen once. Sequenced sample: blood. The receptor source for this set is a woman in her thirties or forties in good health.

The rearrangement joins TRBV28 to TRBJ1-2, with a weak D call TRBD1 (5 bases). Germline values: CDR1 MDHEN, CDR2 SYDVKM. The length of the CDR3 is 12 residues. V lost 2 bases and J lost 5, with 6 bases in between. CDR3: CASSLRGYGYTF. CDR3 sequence (DNA): TGTGCCAGCAGTTTACGGGGGTATGGCTACACCTTC.

This clone was observed a single time. CDR3 DNA: TGTGCCAGCAGCTTAGCCAGGGAGGGATTCGGGATCGCTGAAGCTTTCTTT. It specifies CASSLAREGFGIAEAFF. The genes are TRBV7-8 and TRBJ1-1, with D perhaps TRBD1 (5 bases). The CDR3 consists of 17 residues. Per the germline V gene, CDR1 is SGHVS and CDR2 is FQNEAQ. Trimming shortened V by 0 bases and J by 6 bases, and 20 bases separated the two germline ends.

The chain combines TRBV19 with TRBJ2-2; D is undetermined. V was shortened by 8 bases and J by 7 bases, with 8 bases between the two germline ends. CDR3 length: 11 residues. Germline CDR1 LNHDA, CDR2 SQIVND (reference sequence). The CDR3 loop is CASSFFGELFF. In DNA, the CDR3 is TGTGCCAGTTCCTTTTTCGGGGAGCTGTTTTTT. Together with reference TRBV19 and TRBJ2-2, the CDR3 gives the full variable domain: DGGITQSPKYLFRKEGQNVTLSCEQNLNHDAMYWYRQDPGQGLRLIYYSQIVNDFQKGDIAEGYSVSREKKESFPLTVTSAQKNPTAFYLCASSFFGELFFGEGSRLTVL.

This chain joins TRBV18 and TRBJ2-1; 10 bases map to TRBD1. J was trimmed by 6 bases and V by 4 bases; bases with no gene match: 6. The CDR3 totals 15 residues. CDR1 and CDR2 from the germline V gene are KGHSH and LQKENI. The DNA for the CDR3 is TGTGCCAGCTCACTAGCCCGGGACAGGGGCAATGAGCAGTTCTTC. As protein: CASSLARDRGNEQFF.

The rearrangement joins TRBV6-5 to TRBJ2-7; 9 bases agree with TRBD1. The germline CDR1 and CDR2 sequences are MNHEY and SVGAGI. V lost 2 bases, J lost 1 base, and 3 bases stayed unmatched. The CDR3 has 15 amino acids. The CDR3 spells CASSYHGTGSYEQYF. The CDR3 nucleotides read TGTGCCAGCAGTTACCATGGGACAGGGTCCTACGAGCAGTACTTC.

This chain uses TRBV18 with TRBJ1-1; D ambiguous. The germline CDR1 and CDR2 sequences are KGHSH and LQKENI. The CDR3 extends over 13 amino acids. Trimming shortened V by 0 bases and J by 11 bases, and 13 bases separated the two germline ends. CDR3 sequence reads: CASSPPLEGRAFF. In nucleotides, the CDR3 is TGTGCCAGCTCACCACCCCTCGAGGGTCGCGCTTTCTTT.